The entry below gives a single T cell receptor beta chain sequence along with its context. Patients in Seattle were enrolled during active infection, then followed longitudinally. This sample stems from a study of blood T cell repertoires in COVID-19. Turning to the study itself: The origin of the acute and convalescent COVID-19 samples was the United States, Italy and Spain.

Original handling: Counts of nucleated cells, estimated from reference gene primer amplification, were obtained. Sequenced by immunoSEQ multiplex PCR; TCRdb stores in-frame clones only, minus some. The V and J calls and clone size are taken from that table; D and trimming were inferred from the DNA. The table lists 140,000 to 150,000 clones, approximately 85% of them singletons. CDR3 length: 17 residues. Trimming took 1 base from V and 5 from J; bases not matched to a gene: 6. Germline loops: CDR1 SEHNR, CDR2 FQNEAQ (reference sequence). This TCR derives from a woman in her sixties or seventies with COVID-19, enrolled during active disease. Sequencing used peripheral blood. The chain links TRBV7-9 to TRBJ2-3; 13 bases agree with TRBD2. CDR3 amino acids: CASSLVGLAGVQDTQYF. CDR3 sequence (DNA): TGTGCCAGCAGCTTAGTAGGACTAGCGGGGGTCCAAGATACGCAGTATTTT.